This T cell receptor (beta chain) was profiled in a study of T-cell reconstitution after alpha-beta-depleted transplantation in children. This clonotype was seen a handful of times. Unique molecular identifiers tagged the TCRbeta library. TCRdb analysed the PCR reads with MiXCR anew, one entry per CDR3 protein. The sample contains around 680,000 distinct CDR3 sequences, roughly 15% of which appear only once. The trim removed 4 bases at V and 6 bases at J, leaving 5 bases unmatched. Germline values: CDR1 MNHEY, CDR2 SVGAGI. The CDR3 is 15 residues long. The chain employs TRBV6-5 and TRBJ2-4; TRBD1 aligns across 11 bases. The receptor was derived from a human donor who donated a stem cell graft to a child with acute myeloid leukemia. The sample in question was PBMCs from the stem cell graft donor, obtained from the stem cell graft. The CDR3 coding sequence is TGTGCCAGCAGTTCTACCGGGACAGGGGGAAACATTCAGTACTTC. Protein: CASSSTGTGGNIQYF.